The source of this T cell receptor beta chain is a study of PD-1 blockade in classical Hodgkin lymphoma. Only in-frame clones appear in the TCRdb table, and some are missing; sequencing was by immunoSEQ multiplex PCR. The sample contains roughly 36,000 clones, around 80% of which appear only once. Findings and caveats of the study: What caused the repertoire differences, perhaps disease activity or prior therapy, remains undefined. Whereas CD4+ TCR diversity had risen significantly by C4D1, CD8+ TCR diversity had not. According to reports, newly diagnosed patients had lower baseline TCR diversity than healthy donors, and relapsed/refractory patients had lower baseline TCR diversity still.

Germline CDR1 reads SGHKS; CDR2 reads YYEKEE (reference sequence). This CDR3 is built from 15 residues. V was clipped by 4 bases and J by 2 bases; unmatched bases: 6. Time point here: cycle 4 day 1 (C4D1), after 6 weeks of nivolumab. Following autologous stem cell transplantation, relapse occurred in every patient, and exposure to brentuximab vedotin varied. When best responses were assessed, they were complete response, partial response or progressive disease. A remark on this clone: The antigen is not known.

The specimen comprised peripheral blood mononuclear cells (PBMCs), sampled before the fourth cycle of nivolumab. This chain uses TRBV5-5 with TRBJ2-5, with 9 bases matching TRBD2. The clonotype was recovered from a human donor with classical Hodgkin lymphoma. The CDR3 protein is CASSPLAGEQETQYF. The CDR3 DNA sequence: TGTGCCAGCAGCCCACTAGCGGGCGAGCAAGAGACCCAGTACTTC.